Listed below are T cell receptor beta chains from one sample, sequenced in a study of T-cell memory formation after mild COVID-19. TCRdb independently ran MiXCR on the 5' RACE reads; one entry per CDR3 protein. The repertoire consists of roughly 300,000 distinct CDR3 sequences, with roughly 16% occurring once and the leading ten covering roughly 25%. Material: PBMCs or a T cell subset sorted from them (not recorded which). Source of these receptors: a man younger than 30 who had mild COVID-19 (a few samples of this study predate the infection). Cell type and time point are not known. CDR3s include the opening cysteine and the closing phenylalanine or tryptophan. The D gene is left open where the match is weak. Only some rows state a clone size, as once, few, many or a class for expanded clones.

size: NA
V: TRBV12-3/TRBV12-4
D: NA
J: TRBJ2-2
length: 11
CDR3: CASSKGGELFF
DNA: TGTGCCAGCTCCAAGGGGGGGGAGCTGTTTTTT

size: NA
V: TRBV6-5
D: NA
J: TRBJ1-1
length: 12
CDR3: CASSQSNTEAFF
DNA: TGTGCCAGCAGTCAGTCGAACACTGAAGCTTTCTTT

size: few
V: TRBV5-1
D: NA
J: TRBJ2-3
length: 15
CDR3: CASSPGEISTDTQYF
DNA: TGCGCCAGCAGTCCAGGGGAGATAAGCACAGATACGCAGTATTTT

size: many
V: TRBV6-6
D: TRBD1
J: TRBJ1-1
length: 16
CDR3: CASSPPTGDGNTEAFF
DNA: TGTGCCAGCAGTCCCCCGACAGGGGATGGGAACACTGAAGCTTTCTTT

size: few
V: TRBV9
D: TRBD1
J: TRBJ2-5
length: 14
CDR3: CASSTRTGKETQYF
DNA: TGTGCCAGCAGCACCCGGACAGGGAAAGAGACCCAGTACTTC

size: NA
V: TRBV7-9
D: TRBD2
J: TRBJ2-2
length: 15
CDR3: CASSLELADLGELFF
DNA: TGTGCCAGCAGCTTAGAACTAGCGGATCTCGGGGAGCTGTTTTTT

size: few
V: TRBV6-5
D: NA
J: TRBJ2-7
length: 14
CDR3: CASSYSWSSYEQYF
DNA: TGTGCCAGCAGTTACTCGTGGAGCTCCTACGAGCAGTACTTC

size: few
V: TRBV4-1
D: NA
J: TRBJ1-5
length: 14
CDR3: CASSVFQSNQPQHF
DNA: TGCGCCAGCAGCGTCTTCCAGAGCAATCAGCCCCAGCATTTT

size: NA
V: TRBV28
D: TRBD1
J: TRBJ1-1
length: 14
CDR3: CASRTGLVNTEAFF
DNA: TGTGCCAGCAGGACAGGGCTTGTAAACACTGAAGCTTTCTTT

size: few
V: TRBV7-8
D: NA
J: TRBJ2-7
length: 13
CDR3: CASSLVLSPEQYF
DNA: TGTGCCAGCAGCTTAGTTCTCAGCCCCGAGCAGTACTTC

size: NA
V: TRBV15
D: NA
J: TRBJ1-4
length: 17
CDR3: CATSRDLGMGTNEKLFF
DNA: TGTGCCACCAGCAGAGATCTGGGGATGGGAACTAATGAAAAACTGTTTTTT

size: NA
V: TRBV7-2
D: NA
J: TRBJ1-1
length: 15
CDR3: CASSLDGRTDTEAFF
DNA: TGTGCCAGCAGCTTAGATGGCAGGACTGACACTGAAGCTTTCTTT

size: NA
V: TRBV7-2
D: NA
J: TRBJ2-5
length: 14
CDR3: CASSFSGRSETQYF
DNA: TGTGCCAGCAGCTTCAGTGGGCGTTCAGAGACCCAGTACTTC

size: NA
V: TRBV5-1
D: TRBD2
J: TRBJ2-3
length: 16
CDR3: CASSVGLAGGQDTQYF
DNA: TGCGCCAGCAGCGTGGGACTAGCGGGGGGGCAAGATACGCAGTATTTT

size: few
V: TRBV4-1
D: NA
J: TRBJ1-5
length: 12
CDR3: CASSHSNQPQHF
DNA: TGCGCCAGCAGCCATAGCAATCAGCCCCAGCATTTT

size: NA
V: TRBV29-1
D: NA
J: TRBJ1-3
length: 13
CDR3: CSVGWGNGNTIYF
DNA: TGCAGCGTTGGATGGGGAAATGGAAACACCATATATTTT

size: NA
V: TRBV4-2
D: NA
J: TRBJ2-7
length: 14
CDR3: CASSHRGTLYEQYF
DNA: TGTGCCAGCAGCCATCGCGGGACTCTCTACGAGCAGTACTTC

size: few
V: TRBV5-1
D: NA
J: TRBJ2-2
length: 15
CDR3: CASSSDTRDTGELFF
DNA: TGCGCCAGCAGCTCTGACACCCGTGACACCGGGGAGCTGTTTTTT

size: NA
V: TRBV6-5
D: NA
J: TRBJ2-7
length: 13
CDR3: CASSKQGQYEQYF
DNA: TGTGCCAGCAGCAAACAGGGCCAATACGAGCAGTACTTC

size: many
V: TRBV20-1
D: NA
J: TRBJ1-2
length: 14
CDR3: CSARAAGKRDGYTF
DNA: TGCAGTGCTAGAGCCGCAGGGAAGAGGGATGGCTACACCTTC

size: few
V: TRBV4-1
D: TRBD2
J: TRBJ2-3
length: 16
CDR3: CASRQVSGRSTDTQYF
DNA: TGCGCCAGCAGACAAGTTAGCGGGAGAAGCACAGATACGCAGTATTTT

size: few
V: TRBV4-3
D: NA
J: TRBJ2-5
length: 16
CDR3: CASSLSMEAGQETQYF
DNA: TGCGCCAGCAGCCTATCCATGGAGGCAGGCCAAGAGACCCAGTACTTC

size: few
V: TRBV20-1
D: NA
J: TRBJ2-5
length: 14
CDR3: CSAAQTGRLETQYF
DNA: TGCAGTGCCGCCCAGACAGGGAGGCTTGAGACCCAGTACTTC

size: few
V: TRBV28
D: NA
J: TRBJ1-1
length: 15
CDR3: CASSFFTVPNTEAFF
DNA: TGTGCCAGCAGTTTCTTCACCGTCCCCAACACTGAAGCTTTCTTT

size: few
V: TRBV7-3
D: TRBD1
J: TRBJ2-6
length: 18
CDR3: CASSLPGQGLSGANVLTF
DNA: TGTGCCAGCAGCTTACCGGGACAGGGTCTCTCTGGGGCCAACGTCCTGACTTTC

size: few
V: TRBV3-1
D: NA
J: TRBJ1-1
length: 13
CDR3: CASSRNDDTEAFF
DNA: TGTGCCAGCAGCCGGAATGATGACACTGAAGCTTTCTTT

size: NA
V: TRBV24-1
D: TRBD1
J: TRBJ2-3
length: 15
CDR3: CATSPGQGRTDTQYF
DNA: TGTGCCACCAGCCCAGGACAGGGGAGAACAGATACGCAGTATTTT

size: NA
V: TRBV5-1
D: TRBD1
J: TRBJ2-3
length: 15
CDR3: CASSLAGQGADTQYF
DNA: TGCGCCAGCAGCTTGGCCGGACAGGGTGCAGATACGCAGTATTTT

size: NA
V: TRBV18
D: NA
J: TRBJ1-1
length: 15
CDR3: CASSPSGTMNTEAFF
DNA: TGTGCCAGCTCACCGAGCGGCACTATGAACACTGAAGCTTTCTTT

size: many
V: TRBV4-3
D: NA
J: TRBJ1-4
length: 14
CDR3: CASSQGGANEKLFF
DNA: TGCGCCAGCAGCCAAGGGGGGGCTAATGAAAAACTGTTTTTT

size: few
V: TRBV12-3/TRBV12-4
D: TRBD2
J: TRBJ2-3
length: 16
CDR3: CASSSLLAGGRDTQYF
DNA: TGTGCCAGCAGTTCCCTCTTAGCGGGGGGGCGTGATACGCAGTATTTT

size: NA
V: TRBV5-1
D: NA
J: TRBJ2-3
length: 14
CDR3: CASSSDGGGVPPYF
DNA: TGCGCCAGCAGCTCGGACGGGGGCGGTGTTCCGCCGTATTTT

size: few
V: TRBV6-1
D: TRBD1
J: TRBJ1-5
length: 16
CDR3: CASSDPGQGRDQPQHF
DNA: TGTGCCAGCAGTGACCCCGGACAGGGGAGGGATCAGCCCCAGCATTTT

size: few
V: TRBV6-5
D: NA
J: TRBJ2-7
length: 15
CDR3: CASSSRAGGSYEQYF
DNA: TGTGCCAGCAGTTCCCGGGCCGGCGGGTCCTACGAGCAGTACTTC

size: few
V: TRBV12-3/TRBV12-4
D: NA
J: TRBJ1-5
length: 16
CDR3: CASSLDGLSSNQPQHF
DNA: TGTGCCAGCAGTTTAGATGGGCTATCTAGCAATCAGCCCCAGCATTTT

size: few
V: TRBV14
D: NA
J: TRBJ2-3
length: 15
CDR3: CASSQDSPGGDTQYF
DNA: TGTGCCAGCAGCCAAGATAGCCCCGGGGGAGATACGCAGTATTTT

size: few
V: TRBV4-3
D: NA
J: TRBJ2-5
length: 13
CDR3: CASSQGGLETQYF
DNA: TGCGCCAGCAGCCAAGGTGGATTAGAGACCCAGTACTTC

size: NA
V: TRBV29-1
D: TRBD1
J: TRBJ2-3
length: 15
CDR3: CSVEIGTGLWDTQYF
DNA: TGCAGCGTTGAAATTGGGACAGGGCTTTGGGATACGCAGTATTTT

size: NA
V: TRBV7-2
D: NA
J: TRBJ2-3
length: 14
CDR3: CASSTRQSTDTQYF
DNA: TGTGCCAGCAGTACGCGACAGAGCACAGATACGCAGTATTTT

size: few
V: TRBV9
D: TRBD1
J: TRBJ1-1
length: 15
CDR3: CASSTPQGEGTEAFF
DNA: TGTGCCAGCAGCACACCCCAGGGGGAGGGAACTGAAGCTTTCTTT

size: few
V: TRBV9
D: NA
J: TRBJ1-1
length: 13
CDR3: CASSVSSGTEAFF
DNA: TGTGCCAGCAGCGTATCCTCCGGCACTGAAGCTTTCTTT

size: many
V: TRBV5-1
D: TRBD1
J: TRBJ1-1
length: 13
CDR3: CASSRGLSTEAFF
DNA: TGCGCCAGCAGCAGGGGGCTTAGCACTGAAGCTTTCTTT

size: few
V: TRBV29-1
D: TRBD1
J: TRBJ1-5
length: 13
CDR3: CSIRQGANQPQHF
DNA: TGCAGCATAAGACAGGGAGCCAATCAGCCCCAGCATTTT

size: NA
V: TRBV4-1
D: NA
J: TRBJ2-3
length: 15
CDR3: CASSQDRAVTDTQYF
DNA: TGCGCCAGCAGCCAAGATCGGGCCGTCACAGATACGCAGTATTTT

size: NA
V: TRBV20-1
D: NA
J: TRBJ1-1
length: 13
CDR3: CSANPGLNTEAFF
DNA: TGCAGTGCTAACCCAGGGCTCAACACTGAAGCTTTCTTT

size: NA
V: TRBV15
D: TRBD2
J: TRBJ2-3
length: 15
CDR3: CATKRTSGEADTQYF
DNA: TGTGCCACAAAGAGGACTAGCGGGGAAGCAGATACGCAGTATTTT

size: few
V: TRBV7-9
D: TRBD1
J: TRBJ2-1
length: 14
CDR3: CASSSGQGKNEQFF
DNA: TGTGCCAGCAGCTCCGGACAGGGTAAAAATGAGCAGTTCTTC

size: few
V: TRBV4-3
D: NA
J: TRBJ1-1
length: 13
CDR3: CASSQDPGAEAFF
DNA: TGCGCCAGCAGCCAAGATCCGGGCGCGGAAGCTTTCTTT

size: NA
V: TRBV2
D: NA
J: TRBJ2-5
length: 9
CDR3: CASRPLPYF
DNA: TGTGCCAGCCGACCCCTACCGTACTTC

size: NA
V: TRBV11-2
D: NA
J: TRBJ2-1
length: 17
CDR3: CASSFPPRGFRGYEQFF
DNA: TGTGCCAGCAGCTTTCCCCCCCGGGGTTTTAGGGGCTATGAGCAGTTCTTC

size: NA
V: TRBV7-9
D: NA
J: TRBJ1-6
length: 13
CDR3: CASSPAGNSPLHF
DNA: TGTGCCAGCAGCCCGGCGGGGAATTCACCCCTCCACTTT

size: few
V: TRBV11-2
D: TRBD2
J: TRBJ2-1
length: 18
CDR3: CASSPPPWSSGGTDEQFF
DNA: TGTGCCAGCAGCCCCCCCCCTTGGAGTAGCGGGGGTACGGATGAGCAGTTCTTC